These 26 T cell receptor beta chains originate from one sample sequenced in a study of CD8 T cells in Susac syndrome. An amount of RNA that ranged from roughly 0.45 to 1 ug was reverse transcribed with random hexamers. TCRdb processed the immunoSEQ multiplex PCR reads anew with MiXCR; each CDR3 protein has one entry. The sample records 77,000 or so distinct CDR3 sequences, 85% to 95% being singletons. Sequencing was carried out using CD8+ T cells from PBMCs. These receptors originate from a human donor with multiple sclerosis.

This clonotype appeared once. This chain uses TRBV5-8 with TRBJ2-3; D perhaps matches TRBD2 (6 bases). The CDR3 is made up of 15 amino acids. Germline V gene sequence: CDR1 SGHTS, CDR2 YDEGEE. V lost 0 bases to trimming and J lost 4 bases, with 12 bases between them. CDR3 amino acids: CASSLVLGTSDTQYF. CDR3 nucleotides: TGTGCCAGCAGCTTGGTACTAGGGACTTCAGATACGCAGTATTTT.

V gene TRBV2 combines with J gene TRBJ2-5, with a tentative D call TRBD2 (5 bases). V shed 9 bases and J shed 2 bases, with 19 bases lying between them. Germline V lookup: CDR1 SNHLY, CDR2 FYNNEI. The CDR3 extends over 15 amino acids. The CDR3 DNA reads as TGTGCCAGGGGAGCCCCTGAGGTGCGACAAGAGACCCAGTACTTC. Its protein product is CARGAPEVRQETQYF.

The chain uses TRBV6-1 and TRBJ1-1, with 11 bases aligning to TRBD1. The trim removed 2 bases at V and 4 bases at J, leaving 3 bases unmatched. The length of the CDR3 is 15 residues. The germline gives CDR1 MNHNS, CDR2 SASEGT. CDR3 sequence reads: CASSEYGQGATEAFF. CDR3 nucleotide sequence: TGTGCCAGCAGTGAATACGGACAGGGGGCCACTGAAGCTTTCTTT.

The V and J genes are TRBV29-1 and TRBJ2-7, with TRBD2 matching over 9 bases. The CDR3 has 13 residues. Per germline, CDR1 SQVTM and CDR2 ANQGSEA. Trimming cost V 7 bases and J 1 base; bases outside gene matches: 5. CDR3 nucleotides: TGCAGCGCCATGACTAGCGGTTCCTACGAGCAGTACTTC. This translates into CSAMTSGSYEQYF.

The chain is built from TRBV18 and TRBJ2-7, with 7 bases identical to TRBD1. CDR1 and CDR2 from the germline V gene are KGHSH and LQKENI. The CDR3 is 15 amino acids. After removal of 3 bases from V and 2 bases from J, the junction contained 7 bases not matched to a gene. The CDR3, as DNA: TGTGCCAGCTCACCCCGGCTGGACAGGACCTACGAGCAGTACTTC. It encodes CASSPRLDRTYEQYF.

The chain employs TRBV6-1 and TRBJ2-3, with 8 nucleotides matching TRBD2. Germline V gene sequence: CDR1 MNHNS, CDR2 SASEGT. The CDR3 totals 13 residues. J lost 3 bases, V lost 4 bases, and 0 bases had no gene match. CDR3 nucleotide sequence: TGTGCCAGCAGTGCGGGGGGGACAGATACGCAGTATTTT. Amino acids: CASSAGGTDTQYF.

This sequence joins TRBV19 and TRBJ2-7; TRBD1 might be the D (6 bases). Germline CDR1 LNHDA, CDR2 SQIVND (reference sequence). Between the trimmed V and J ends, which lost 3 bases and 2 bases, there was a span of 11 bases. This CDR3 contains 14 residues. CDR3 amino acids: CASSMAGDPYEQYF. The CDR3, as DNA: TGTGCCAGTAGTATGGCAGGGGACCCCTACGAGCAGTACTTC.

The CDR3 is CASSTRGVSYEQYF. Here the CDR3 DNA reads TGTGCCAGTAGTACCAGGGGCGTCTCCTACGAGCAGTACTTC. The chain employs TRBV19 and TRBJ2-7; possibly TRBD1 for D (6 bases). The CDR3 covers 14 residues. The germline CDR1 and CDR2 sequences are LNHDA and SQIVND (reference sequence). Trimming stripped 4 bases from V and 0 bases from J, with 10 bases between.

The genes are TRBV7-9 and TRBJ2-3, with D uncertain. The CDR3 runs 15 residues. V lost 7 bases to trimming and J lost 4 bases, with 18 bases between them. In germline, CDR1 is SEHNR, CDR2 FQNEAQ (reference sequence). As DNA, the CDR3 is TGTGCCAGCACCCTCCAGATGAGGATTCCAGATACGCAGTATTTT. Amino acid sequence: CASTLQMRIPDTQYF.

This chain uses TRBV18 with TRBJ1-2; 9 nucleotides match TRBD1. The CDR3 has 17 amino acids. The germline V gene has CDR1 KGHSH and CDR2 LQKENI. Unmatched junction bases numbered 9, after V lost 4 bases and J lost 0 bases. The CDR3 sequence is CASSLDWDREANYGYTF. CDR3 sequence (DNA): TGTGCCAGCTCACTAGATTGGGACAGGGAAGCTAACTATGGCTACACCTTC.

The chain joins TRBV13 to TRBJ1-3; tentatively, D is TRBD1 (5 bases). The ends were cut back, 4 bases at V and 0 bases at J, with 13 bases in the middle. CDR1 is PRHDT and CDR2 is FYEKMQ in the germline V gene (reference sequence). The CDR3 contains 16 residues. The CDR3 DNA sequence: TGTGCCAGCAGCTCCCCGGGACGGTTCTCTGGAAACACCATATATTTT. It codes for CASSSPGRFSGNTIYF.

The chain couples TRBV27 to TRBJ2-1; TRBD2 agrees at 9 bases. Germline loops: CDR1 MNHEY, CDR2 SMNVEV (reference sequence). The CDR3 is 17 residues long. V lost 5 bases, J lost 7 bases, and 15 bases stayed unmatched. The chain's CDR3 is CASSELPGLAHRNEQFF. CDR3 DNA sequence: TGTGCCAGCAGTGAACTTCCGGGACTAGCCCATAGGAATGAGCAGTTCTTC.

The chain employs TRBV5-4 and TRBJ2-1; possible D gene TRBD1, 6 bases. CDR3 length: 13 residues. Per the germline V gene, CDR1 is SGHNT and CDR2 is YYREEE (reference sequence). V dropped 10 bases and J dropped 4 bases, with 15 bases sitting between them. The CDR3 nucleotides are TGTGCCTCCCGGACAGAAAATTACAATGAGCAGTTCTTC. Translated: CASRTENYNEQFF.

The chain recombines TRBV5-6 with TRBJ1-2; 7 bases agree with TRBD1. Germline V gene data show CDR1 as SGHDT and CDR2 as YYEEEE. The trim removed 4 bases at V and 4 bases at J, leaving 4 bases unmatched. CDR3 length: 13 residues. The CDR3 loop reads CASSERDSYGYTF. In DNA form, the CDR3 reads TGTGCCAGCAGCGAACGGGACAGCTATGGCTACACCTTC.

The rearrangement uses TRBV7-6 and TRBJ1-1; D gene ambiguous. CDR3 length: 14 amino acids. The V gene's germline CDR1 is SGHVS and CDR2 FNYEAQ. Deletions cut 2 bases from V and 2 bases from J, with 9 bases between. The CDR3 coding sequence is TGTGCCAGCAGCTTAATCCAGGCTAACACTGAAGCTTTCTTT. It is translated as CASSLIQANTEAFF.

This rearrangement joins TRBV12-3 or TRBV12-4 to TRBJ1-5, with 7 bases lining up with TRBD1. V shed 6 bases and J 4 bases; nucleotides not matched to a gene: 6. The CDR3 length is 14 residues. CDR3: CASRPGQANQPQHF. CDR3 bases: TGTGCCAGCAGACCCGGACAGGCAAATCAGCCCCAGCATTTT.

The chain links TRBV9 to TRBJ2-7, with 9 bases lining up with TRBD1. CDR1 and CDR2 from the germline V gene are SGDLS and YYNGEE. V shed 8 bases, J shed 5 bases, and the junction held 11 bases outside the gene matches. This CDR3 is built from 14 residues. In DNA, the CDR3 is TGTGCCAGTGGGAGGACAGGGGATATAAACGAGCAGTACTTC. This codes for CASGRTGDINEQYF.

This chain joins TRBV3-1 and TRBJ1-2, with TRBD1 identical over 7 bases. CDR1 and CDR2 (germline): LGHDT, YNNKEL (reference sequence). V lost 4 bases to trimming and J lost 5 bases; unmatched junction nucleotides: 10. The CDR3 totals 15 residues. The CDR3 loop is CASSPNTGTAYGYTF. CDR3 sequence (DNA): TGTGCCAGCAGCCCTAATACCGGGACAGCATATGGCTACACCTTC.

This chain links TRBV7-8 with TRBJ2-5; D is unresolved. Germline V gene sequence: CDR1 SGHVS, CDR2 FQNEAQ. Trimming pared 0 bases from V and 4 bases from J, leaving 3 bases between. This CDR3 comprises 12 residues. DNA of the CDR3: TGTGCCAGCAGCTTAGCCGCAGAGACCCAGTACTTC. Protein product: CASSLAAETQYF.

This sequence joins TRBV7-2 and TRBJ2-7, with D possibly matching TRBD2 (6 bases). The germline V and J ends were trimmed by 6 bases and 0 bases, with 15 bases remaining between them. This CDR3 contains 15 residues. Germline CDR1 is SGHTA and CDR2 is FQGNSA. The DNA of the CDR3 is TGTGCCAGCAGTTCAACGCCGGGACTCTCCTACGAGCAGTACTTC. It specifies CASSSTPGLSYEQYF.

This chain uses TRBV2 with TRBJ1-5; D may be TRBD1 (5 bases). CDR1 and CDR2 from the germline V gene are SNHLY and FYNNEI. There are 15 residues in the CDR3. Trimming removed 6 bases from V and 4 bases from J, with 16 bases in between. The CDR3 reads CASRLTRRANQPQHF. The DNA of the CDR3 is TGTGCCAGCAGGTTAACCCGCAGGGCGAATCAGCCCCAGCATTTT.

This chain links TRBV30 with TRBJ2-5; D may match TRBD1 or TRBD2 (5 bases each). With 0 bases removed from V and 4 bases from J, the gap between germline ends came to 15 bases. Per the germline V gene, CDR1 is GTSNPN and CDR2 is SVGIG (reference sequence). This CDR3 is 15 amino acids long. CDR3 sequence reads: CAWSVRVSGGETQYF. CDR3 sequence (DNA): TGTGCCTGGAGTGTACGGGTCTCTGGGGGAGAGACCCAGTACTTC. Full variable domain (outside the CDR3, taken from reference TRBV30 and TRBJ2-5): SQTIHQWPATLVQPVGSPLSLECTVEGTSNPNLYWYRQAAGRGLQLLFYSVGIGQISSEVPQNLSASRPQDRQFILSSKKLLLSDSGFYLCAWSVRVSGGETQYFGPGTRLLVL.

J is TRBJ1-2 and V is TRBV2; D is undetermined. The germline V gene encodes CDR1 SNHLY and CDR2 FYNNEI. The CDR3 covers 14 residues. The V end was cut by 10 bases, the J end by 8 bases, with 23 bases between. The CDR3 region is CAIPWSGDGEGYTF. CDR3 in DNA: TGTGCCATCCCATGGTCAGGTGACGGAGAGGGCTACACCTTC.

This chain connects TRBV10-1 to TRBJ2-7; 11 bases line up with TRBD2. The CDR3 totals 15 residues. V shed 3 bases and J 0 bases; nucleotides not matched to a gene: 1. CDR1 WNHNN and CDR2 SYGVQD come from the germline V gene (reference sequence). The CDR3 DNA follows: TGCGCCAGCAGTGAAGGGACTAGCGGCTCCTACGAGCAGTACTTC. It is translated as CASSEGTSGSYEQYF.

This sequence joins TRBV12-3 or TRBV12-4 and TRBJ2-5, with 9 bases identical to TRBD2. CDR3 length: 14 residues. The trim removed 6 bases at V and 4 bases at J, leaving 6 bases unmatched. The CDR3 protein is CASRIAGAGETQYF. Here the CDR3 DNA reads TGTGCCAGCAGGATAGCGGGAGCGGGAGAGACCCAGTACTTC.

The chain is built from TRBV4-1 and TRBJ2-7; maybe TRBD1 (5 bases). Germline-derived CDR1 and CDR2 are MGHRA and YSYEKL. This CDR3 is built from 15 residues. V was trimmed by 0 bases and J by 5 bases, leaving 14 bases between them. The chain's CDR3 is CASSQEGSGKDEQYF. In nucleotides, the CDR3 is TGCGCCAGCAGCCAAGAAGGTTCAGGGAAGGACGAGCAGTACTTC.